Shown below are 4 T cell receptor beta chains from a single sample sequenced in a study of identical twins. One entry per CDR3 protein results from TCRdb running MiXCR on the 5' RACE reads. The sample contains hundreds of thousands of distinct CDR3 sequences, around an eighth of which appear only once. Sequences were obtained from memory (CD45RO+) T cells sorted from blood. These receptors were collected from a woman aged 18-29 years in good health.

The chain joins TRBV4-1 to TRBJ2-2, with D perhaps TRBD2 (5 bases). Germline CDR1 and CDR2: MGHRA and YSYEKL. The CDR3 contains 16 residues. Deletions cut 4 bases from V and 6 bases from J, with 18 bases between. CDR3 protein: CASSPLELEGPGELFF. CDR3 coding DNA: TGCGCCAGCAGCCCCCTAGAACTAGAAGGGCCCGGGGAGCTGTTTTTT.

This chain uses TRBV16 with TRBJ1-3; D is unresolved. Per the germline V gene, CDR1 is KGHSY and CDR2 is FQNENV. The ends were cut back, 2 bases at V and 0 bases at J, with 8 bases in the middle. The CDR3 is 15 residues long. CDR3 DNA sequence: TGTGCCAGCAGCCAAGCAGCGAGCTCTGGAAACACCATATATTTT. This codes for CASSQAASSGNTIYF.

This clonotype was counted once. The rearrangement links TRBV7-6 to TRBJ2-1, with 8 nucleotides matching TRBD2. Unmatched junction bases numbered 10, after V lost 1 base and J lost 8 bases. This CDR3 is built from 16 residues. The germline V gene encodes CDR1 SGHVS and CDR2 FNYEAQ. The CDR3, as DNA: TGTGCCAGCAGCTTAGTGTCAGCGGGAGACTCGCATGAGCAGTTCTTC. This gives the protein CASSLVSAGDSHEQFF.

This clonotype occurred a few times. V usage is TRBV20-1 and J usage is TRBJ2-1; D not certain. Germline values: CDR1 DFQATT, CDR2 SNEGSKA (reference sequence). The CDR3 contains 13 residues. V was shortened by 4 bases and J by 0 bases, with 7 bases between the two germline ends. CDR3 nucleotide sequence: TGCAGTGCTAACATCCCCTCCTACAATGAGCAGTTCTTC. Its protein is CSANIPSYNEQFF.